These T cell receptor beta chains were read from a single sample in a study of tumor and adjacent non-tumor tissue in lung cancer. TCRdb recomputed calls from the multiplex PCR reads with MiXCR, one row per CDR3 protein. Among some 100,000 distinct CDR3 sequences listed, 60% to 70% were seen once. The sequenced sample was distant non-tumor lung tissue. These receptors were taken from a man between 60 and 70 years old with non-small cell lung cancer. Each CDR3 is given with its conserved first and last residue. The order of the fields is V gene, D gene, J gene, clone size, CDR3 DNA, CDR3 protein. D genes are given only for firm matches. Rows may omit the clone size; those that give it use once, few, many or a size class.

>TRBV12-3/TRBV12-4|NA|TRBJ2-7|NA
TGTGCCAGTAGTTTAATGGCCGGCAGATTATACGAGCAGCACTTC
CASSLMAGRLYEQHF
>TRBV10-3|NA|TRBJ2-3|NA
TGTGCCATCACTGCAACAACGGGTAGCATAGATACGCAGTATTTT
CAITATTGSIDTQYF
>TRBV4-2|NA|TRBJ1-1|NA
TGTGCCTGCAGCCAAGGGGAGCGTGGCACTGAAGCTTTATTT
CACSQGERGTEALF
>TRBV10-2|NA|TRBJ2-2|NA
TGCGCCAGCAGTGAGCTGAGCGGAAACACCGGGGAGCTGTTCTTT
CASSELSGNTGELFF
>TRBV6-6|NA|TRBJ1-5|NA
TGTTCCAGCAGTTATAGTGCTAGCAATCAGCCCCAGCATTTT
CSSSYSASNQPQHF
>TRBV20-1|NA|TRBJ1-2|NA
TGCAGTGATAGAGGTCCGGGCGGCTATGGCTATACCTTC
CSDRGPGGYGYTF
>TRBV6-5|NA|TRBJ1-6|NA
TGTCCCAACAGCAAAACGGGACACCCAAATTCACACCTCCACTTT
CPNSKTGHPNSHLHF
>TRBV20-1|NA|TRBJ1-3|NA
TGCAGTGTTAGAGAGCCCTGGGGAAACACCATATATTTT
CSVREPWGNTIYF
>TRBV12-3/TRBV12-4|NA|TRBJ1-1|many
TGTGCCAGCAGTTCGTGGGGGAGGGGTCACACTGAAGCTTTCTTT
CASSSWGRGHTEAFF
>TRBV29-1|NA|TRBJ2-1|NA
TGCAGCGTTGGGGCATCTAACGGGGATCACAATGAGCAGTTCTTC
CSVGASNGDHNEQFF
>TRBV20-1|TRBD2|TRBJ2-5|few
TGCAGTGCTAAACACGGGACTAGCGGGGGGGCTGTCCAAGAGACCCAGTACTTC
CSAKHGTSGGAVQETQYF
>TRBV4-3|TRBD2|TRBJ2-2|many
TGCGCCCGCTTATCTATTAGCGGGACTAGGAGGACCGGGGAGCTGTTTTTT
CARLSISGTRRTGELFF
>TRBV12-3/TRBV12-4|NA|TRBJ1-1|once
TGTGCCAACAGTAGAAGGAACACTGAAGTTTTCTTT
CANSRRNTEVFF
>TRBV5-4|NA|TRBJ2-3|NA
TGTCCCAGCAGCTTTAAACCCGGGGCCAATATCACAGATACGCAGTATTTT
CPSSFKPGANITDTQYF